Below, 13 T cell receptor beta chains from the same sample are listed, as sequenced in a study of T cells after yellow fever vaccination. Using its own MiXCR run on the 5' RACE reads, TCRdb lists one record per CDR3 protein. The top ten clones hold over 13% of a sample with 500,000 to 650,000 distinct CDR3 sequences, about 14% of them seen once. The sample consisted of PBMCs, taken on the day of the yellow fever booster vaccination. The receptor set was obtained from a man aged 25-40 years who received the YFV17D yellow fever vaccine.

This clonotype was counted only a few times. The rearrangement links TRBV7-2 to TRBJ2-7; 8 positions match TRBD2. Germline lookup yields CDR1 SGHTA and CDR2 FQGNSA. The CDR3 consists of 16 residues. With 5 bases clipped from V and 7 bases from J, the junction kept 16 bases outside the gene matches. The CDR3 DNA is TGTGCCAGCAGCGATAAGGCGCTAGCGGGCTCGGGAGAGCAGTACTTC. This encodes CASSDKALAGSGEQYF.

This clonotype was observed a few times. The V and J genes are TRBV4-3 and TRBJ2-7; tentatively, D is TRBD1 (6 bases). Germline-derived CDR1 and CDR2 are LGHNA and YSLEER. The CDR3 runs 13 residues. The ends were cut back, 5 bases at V and 3 bases at J, with 11 bases in the middle. Written as DNA, the CDR3 is TGCGCCAGCAGCTACGAACAGGGCTACGAGCAGTACTTC. Translated: CASSYEQGYEQYF.

The rearrangement joins TRBV3-1 to TRBJ2-7; 9 bases line up with TRBD2. V shed 0 bases and J 6 bases; nucleotides not matched to a gene: 12. Germline CDR1 reads LGHDT; CDR2 reads YNNKEL (reference sequence). This CDR3 contains 17 residues. The CDR3, as DNA: TGTGCCAGCAGCCAAGATCAGTTCACTAGCGGGTGGGGCGAGCAGTACTTC. This encodes CASSQDQFTSGWGEQYF.

This clonotype has ten or more counts. The chain recombines TRBV19 with TRBJ2-7, with 13 positions matching TRBD2. Germline V CDR1 and CDR2: LNHDA, SQIVND (reference sequence). The CDR3 totals 13 residues. The V segment lost 10 bases and the J segment 6 bases; nucleotides outside the gene matches: 6. CDR3 coding DNA: TGTGCCACCAGGACTAGCGGGAGCGCCGAGCAGTACTTC. Its translation: CATRTSGSAEQYF.

This clonotype was detected a few times. V is TRBV12-3 or TRBV12-4 and J is TRBJ1-1; D gene ambiguous. Trimming cost V 6 bases and J 5 bases, with 13 bases left between them. CDR3 length equals 13 residues. This CDR3 reads CASSRVGGTEAFF. The CDR3 region has the DNA TGTGCCAGCAGCCGCGTGGGAGGAACTGAAGCTTTCTTT.

The chain carries TRBV2 and TRBJ2-2; D remains unclear. Germline values: CDR1 SNHLY, CDR2 FYNNEI. V lost 2 bases and J 1 base, leaving 5 bases between the germline ends. This CDR3 is 14 amino acids long. CDR3 nucleotide sequence: TGTGCCAGCAGTGAAAGGCAGAACACCGGGGAGCTGTTTTTT. This sequence encodes CASSERQNTGELFF.

This clonotype has only a few counts. The chain uses TRBV5-6 and TRBJ2-1; tentatively, D is TRBD2 (5 bases). The CDR3 is 15 amino acids. V lost 4 bases and J 5 bases, leaving 16 bases between the germline ends. Germline assignment: CDR1 SGHDT and CDR2 YYEEEE. The CDR3 DNA reads TGTGCCAGCAGCGTGGACTCTCGAGCGGACAATGAGCAGTTCTTC. Amino acid sequence: CASSVDSRADNEQFF.

The table lists this clonotype with a few counts. This sequence joins TRBV15 and TRBJ2-3; D gene ambiguous. V lost 3 bases and J lost 3, with 16 bases in between. Germline V gene lookup returns CDR1 LNHNV and CDR2 YYDKDF (reference sequence). This CDR3 is built from 16 residues. The CDR3 reads CATSSPTGRPTDTQYF. The CDR3 DNA reads TGTGCCACCAGCAGCCCGACTGGCAGACCAACAGATACGCAGTATTTT.

This clonotype was counted ten times or more. CDR3 nucleotide sequence: TGTGCCAGCAGTTCCTTCACAGGGGGAGACTACCAAGAGACCCAGTACTTC. Amino acids: CASSSFTGGDYQETQYF. V is TRBV6-5 and J is TRBJ2-5, with 8 bases fitting TRBD1. With 4 bases clipped from V and 0 bases from J, the junction kept 10 bases outside the gene matches. Per the germline V gene, CDR1 is MNHEY and CDR2 is SVGAGI. The CDR3 is 17 amino acids.

The chain recombines TRBV27 with TRBJ2-5, with a possible D match to TRBD1 (6 bases). Trimming left V 6 bases short and J 2 bases short, with 13 bases between. Germline V lookup: CDR1 MNHEY, CDR2 SMNVEV (reference sequence). The CDR3 length is 14 residues. The CDR3: CASSLDRLQETQYF. The CDR3 region has the DNA TGTGCCAGCAGCTTAGACAGGCTTCAAGAGACCCAGTACTTC.

This clonotype came up many times. The chain joins TRBV5-1 to TRBJ2-3, with 8 bases fitting TRBD1. Germline CDR1 SGHRS, CDR2 YFSETQ. This CDR3 region has 16 residues. V gave up 0 bases and J gave up 4 bases; unmatched junction bases: 7. This CDR3 is CASSLARTGRPDTQYF. CDR3 nucleotide sequence: TGCGCCAGCAGCTTGGCCCGGACAGGGAGACCAGATACGCAGTATTTT.

V and J are TRBV18 and TRBJ2-4; D assignment may be TRBD1 or TRBD2 (5 bases each). V was trimmed by 3 bases and J by 0 bases, leaving 9 bases between them. Germline V gives CDR1 KGHSH, CDR2 LQKENI. This CDR3 is built from 15 residues. The CDR3 spells CASSPGATAKNIQYF. DNA of the CDR3: TGTGCCAGCTCACCCGGGGCCACAGCCAAAAACATTCAGTACTTC.

Only a few counts were recorded for this clonotype. The gene calls are TRBV3-1 and TRBJ2-5, with 7 bases matching TRBD1. The CDR3 loop spans 15 amino acids. Germline CDR1 and CDR2: LGHDT and YNNKEL (reference sequence). V lost 1 base and J lost 5; bases outside the gene matches: 7. The CDR3, as DNA: TGTGCCAGCAGCCAAGGCGAGGGGGCGAGGGAGACCCAGTACTTC. Translating gives CASSQGEGARETQYF.